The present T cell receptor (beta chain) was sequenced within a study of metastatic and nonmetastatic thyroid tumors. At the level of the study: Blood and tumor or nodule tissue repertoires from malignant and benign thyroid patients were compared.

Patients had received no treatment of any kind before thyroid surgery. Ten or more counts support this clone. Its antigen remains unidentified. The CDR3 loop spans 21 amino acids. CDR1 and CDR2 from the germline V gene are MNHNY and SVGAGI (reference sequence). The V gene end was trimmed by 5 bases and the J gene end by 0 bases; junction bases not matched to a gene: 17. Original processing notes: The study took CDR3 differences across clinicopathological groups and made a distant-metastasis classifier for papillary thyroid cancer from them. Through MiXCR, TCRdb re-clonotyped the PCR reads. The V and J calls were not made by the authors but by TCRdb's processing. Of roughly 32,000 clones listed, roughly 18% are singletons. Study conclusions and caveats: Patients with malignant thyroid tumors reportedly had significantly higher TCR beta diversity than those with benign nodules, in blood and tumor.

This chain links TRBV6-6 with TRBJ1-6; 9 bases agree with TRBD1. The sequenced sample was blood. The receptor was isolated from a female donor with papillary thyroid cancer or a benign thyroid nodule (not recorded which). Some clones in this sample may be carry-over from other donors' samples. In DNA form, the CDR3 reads TGTGCCAGCAGTAAACGGACAGGGGCCTCCTTTTTGGGCTCCTATAATTCACCCCTCCACTTT. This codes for CASSKRTGASFLGSYNSPLHF.